Included here is one TCR beta chain sequence, with context. Its target is unknown. The record originates from a study of T cell responses to AZD1222 COVID-19 vaccine. Study-wide context: Pooling covered second doses at about 4 or about 12 weeks.

The assay was immunoSEQ multiplex PCR, and TCRdb's table has in-frame clones only and misses some. The sample lists approximately 170,000 clones; approximately 95% were seen once. Findings of the study overall: Donors, mostly white British, included more females; clonal diversity was possibly underestimated. Targets within unmutated variant regions were reportedly found for nearly half of spike-specific TCRs. The number of AZD1222 recipients seropositive at baseline was only 5 to 7.

Germline CDR1 reads PRHDT; CDR2 reads FYEKMQ (reference sequence). The CDR3 sequence is 14 residues long. The V gene end was trimmed by 4 bases and the J gene end by 5 bases; junction bases not matched to a gene: 3. This chain joins TRBV13 and TRBJ2-7; 12 positions match TRBD2. Specimen: peripheral blood, collected on day 0 of AZD1222 vaccination. This TCR derives from an adult in good health. CDR3 amino acids: CASSYLAGGHEQYF. The CDR3 bases are TGTGCCAGCAGCTACCTAGCGGGAGGGCACGAGCAGTACTTC.